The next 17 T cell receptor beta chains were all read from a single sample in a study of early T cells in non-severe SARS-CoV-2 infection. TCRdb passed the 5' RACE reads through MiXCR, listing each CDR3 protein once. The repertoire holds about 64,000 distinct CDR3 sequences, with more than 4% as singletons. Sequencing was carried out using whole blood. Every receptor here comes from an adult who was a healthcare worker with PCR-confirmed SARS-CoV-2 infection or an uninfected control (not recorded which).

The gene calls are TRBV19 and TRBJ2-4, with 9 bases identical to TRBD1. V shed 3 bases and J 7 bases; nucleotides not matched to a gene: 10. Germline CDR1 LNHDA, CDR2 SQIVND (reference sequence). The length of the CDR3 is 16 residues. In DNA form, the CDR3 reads TGTGCCAGTAGTATCTCCGGGACAGGGTACGGGAACATTCAGTACTTC. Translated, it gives CASSISGTGYGNIQYF.

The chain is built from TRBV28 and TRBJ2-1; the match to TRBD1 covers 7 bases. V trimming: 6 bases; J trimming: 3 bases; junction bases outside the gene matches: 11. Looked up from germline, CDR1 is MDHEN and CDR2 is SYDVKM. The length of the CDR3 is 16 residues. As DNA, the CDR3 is TGTGCCAGCAGGCCCGACAGGGCCGGTCGCTACAATGAGCAGTTCTTC. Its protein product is CASRPDRAGRYNEQFF.

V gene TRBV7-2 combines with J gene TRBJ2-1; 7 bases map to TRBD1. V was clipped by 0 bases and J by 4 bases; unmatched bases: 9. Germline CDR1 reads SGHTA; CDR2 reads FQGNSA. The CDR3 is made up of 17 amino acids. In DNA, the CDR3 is TGTGCCAGCAGCTTAGCGGGGGACAGACAACCTTACAATGAGCAGTTCTTC. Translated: CASSLAGDRQPYNEQFF.

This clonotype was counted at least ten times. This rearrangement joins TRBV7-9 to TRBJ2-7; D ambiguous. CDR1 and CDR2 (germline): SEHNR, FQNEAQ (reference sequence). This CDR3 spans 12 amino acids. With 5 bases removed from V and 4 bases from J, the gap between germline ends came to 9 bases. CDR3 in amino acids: CASSAPFYEQYF. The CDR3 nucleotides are TGTGCCAGCAGCGCCCCCTTTTACGAGCAGTACTTC.

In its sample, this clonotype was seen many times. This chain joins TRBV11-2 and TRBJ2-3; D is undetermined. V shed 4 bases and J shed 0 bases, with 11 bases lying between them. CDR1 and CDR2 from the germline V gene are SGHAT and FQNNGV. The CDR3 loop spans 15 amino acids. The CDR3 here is CASSSPRVSTDTQYF. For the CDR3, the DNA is TGTGCCAGCAGCTCGCCGCGAGTCAGCACAGATACGCAGTATTTT.

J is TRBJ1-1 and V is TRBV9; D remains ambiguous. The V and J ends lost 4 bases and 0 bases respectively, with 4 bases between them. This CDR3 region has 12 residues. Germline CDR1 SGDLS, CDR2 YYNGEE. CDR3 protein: CASSRVNTEAFF. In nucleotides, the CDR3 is TGTGCCAGCAGCCGAGTGAACACTGAAGCTTTCTTT.

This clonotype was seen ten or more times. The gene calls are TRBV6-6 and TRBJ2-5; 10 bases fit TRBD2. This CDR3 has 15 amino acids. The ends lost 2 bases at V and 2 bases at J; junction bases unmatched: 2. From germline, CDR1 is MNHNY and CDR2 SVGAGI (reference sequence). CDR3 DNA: TGTGCCAGCAGTTACCCTAGCGGGGGACAAGAGACCCAGTACTTC. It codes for CASSYPSGGQETQYF.

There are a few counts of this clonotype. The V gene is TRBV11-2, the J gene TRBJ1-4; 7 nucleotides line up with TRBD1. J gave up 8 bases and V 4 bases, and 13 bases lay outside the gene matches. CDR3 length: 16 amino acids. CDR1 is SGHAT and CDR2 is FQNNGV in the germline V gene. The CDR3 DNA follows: TGTGCCAGCAGCTCCGGGGCAGGGGGAGTCTCCGAAAAACTGTTTTTT. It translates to CASSSGAGGVSEKLFF.

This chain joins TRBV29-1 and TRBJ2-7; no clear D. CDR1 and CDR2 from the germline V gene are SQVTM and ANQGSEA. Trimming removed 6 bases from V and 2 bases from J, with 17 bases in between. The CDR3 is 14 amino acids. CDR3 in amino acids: CSVRRKEVPYEQYF. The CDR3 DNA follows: TGCAGCGTCCGAAGGAAGGAAGTCCCCTACGAGCAGTACTTC.

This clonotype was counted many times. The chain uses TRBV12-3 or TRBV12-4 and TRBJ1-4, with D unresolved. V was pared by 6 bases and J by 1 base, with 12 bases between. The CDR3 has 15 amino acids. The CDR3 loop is CASSPGGRTNEKLFF. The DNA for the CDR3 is TGTGCCAGCAGCCCCGGCGGGCGAACTAATGAAAAACTGTTTTTT.

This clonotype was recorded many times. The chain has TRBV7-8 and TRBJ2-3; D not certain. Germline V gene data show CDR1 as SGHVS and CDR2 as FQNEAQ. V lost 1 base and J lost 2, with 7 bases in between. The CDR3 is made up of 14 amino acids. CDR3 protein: CASSLEDLTDTQYF. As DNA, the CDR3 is TGTGCCAGCAGCTTAGAGGACCTCACAGATACGCAGTATTTT.

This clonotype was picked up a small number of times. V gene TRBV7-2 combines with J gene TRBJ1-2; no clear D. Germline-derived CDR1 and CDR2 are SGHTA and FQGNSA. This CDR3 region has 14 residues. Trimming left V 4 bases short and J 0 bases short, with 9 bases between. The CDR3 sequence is CASSSNIANYGYTF. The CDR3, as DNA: TGTGCCAGCAGCTCCAACATAGCTAACTATGGCTACACCTTC.

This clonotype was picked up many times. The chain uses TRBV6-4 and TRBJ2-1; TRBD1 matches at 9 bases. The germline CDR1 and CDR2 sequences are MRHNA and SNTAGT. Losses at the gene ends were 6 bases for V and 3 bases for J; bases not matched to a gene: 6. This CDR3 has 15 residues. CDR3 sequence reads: CASSPDRGSYNEQFF. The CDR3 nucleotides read TGTGCCAGCAGCCCAGACAGGGGGAGCTACAATGAGCAGTTCTTC.

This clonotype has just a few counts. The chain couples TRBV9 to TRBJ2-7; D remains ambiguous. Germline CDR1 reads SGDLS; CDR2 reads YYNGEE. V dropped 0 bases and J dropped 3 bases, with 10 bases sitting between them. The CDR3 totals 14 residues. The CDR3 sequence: CASSVGVHGYEQYF. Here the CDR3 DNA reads TGTGCCAGCAGCGTAGGGGTGCACGGCTACGAGCAGTACTTC.

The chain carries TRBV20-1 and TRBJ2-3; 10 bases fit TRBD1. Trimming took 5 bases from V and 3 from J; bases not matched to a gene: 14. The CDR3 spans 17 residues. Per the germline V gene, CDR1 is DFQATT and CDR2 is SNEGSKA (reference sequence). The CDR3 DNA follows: TGCAGTGCTGGTGGACAGGGGGTAGGTGGGGGAACAGATACGCAGTATTTT. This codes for CSAGGQGVGGGTDTQYF.

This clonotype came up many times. CDR3 residues: CASSLDGITYEQYF. In nucleotides, the CDR3 is TGTGCCAGCAGCTTAGACGGGATCACCTACGAGCAGTACTTC. The rearrangement uses TRBV11-2 and TRBJ2-7; D possibly corresponds to TRBD2 (5 bases). The germline V and J ends were trimmed by 0 bases and 2 bases, with 8 bases remaining between them. This CDR3 is built from 14 residues. The germline gives CDR1 SGHAT, CDR2 FQNNGV.

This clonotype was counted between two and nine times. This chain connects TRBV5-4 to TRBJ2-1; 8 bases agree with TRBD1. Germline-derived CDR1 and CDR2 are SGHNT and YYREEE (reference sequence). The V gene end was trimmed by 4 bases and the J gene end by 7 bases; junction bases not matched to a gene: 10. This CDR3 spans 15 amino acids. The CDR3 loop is CASSPRLDRGNEQFF. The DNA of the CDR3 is TGTGCCAGCAGCCCCCGTCTCGACAGGGGTAATGAGCAGTTCTTC.